This TCR beta chain emerged from a study of T cell changes during pregnancy in multiple sclerosis. The assay was immunoSEQ multiplex PCR, and TCRdb's table has in-frame clones only and misses some. The sample contains 70,000 to 95,000 clones, 85% to 95% of which appear only once. This CDR3 is 14 amino acids long. Germline V lookup: CDR1 MNHNS, CDR2 SASEGT. V lost 10 bases, J lost 0 bases, and 13 bases lay in between. This sequence joins TRBV6-1 and TRBJ2-1; TRBD1 might be the D (5 bases). The sample in question was peripheral blood, obtained in the first trimester of pregnancy. This clonotype originated in a female donor with multiple sclerosis, enrolled in a pregnancy study. The CDR3 coding sequence is TGTGCCATCTCACCCCAGGGCTCCTACAATGAGCAGTTCTTC. Its protein is CAISPQGSYNEQFF.